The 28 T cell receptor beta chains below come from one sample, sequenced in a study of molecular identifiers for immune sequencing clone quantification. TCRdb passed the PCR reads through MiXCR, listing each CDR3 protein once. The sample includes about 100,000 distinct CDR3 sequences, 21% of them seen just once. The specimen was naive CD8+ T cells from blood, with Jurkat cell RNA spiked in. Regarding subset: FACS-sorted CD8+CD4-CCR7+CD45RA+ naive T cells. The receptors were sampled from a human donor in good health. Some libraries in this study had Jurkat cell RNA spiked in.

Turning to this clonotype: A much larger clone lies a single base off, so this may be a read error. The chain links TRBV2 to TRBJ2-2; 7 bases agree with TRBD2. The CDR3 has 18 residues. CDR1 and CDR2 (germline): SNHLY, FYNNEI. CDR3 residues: CASSERISGAPNTGELLF. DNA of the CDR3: TGTGCCAGCAGTGAAAGGATAAGCGGGGCCCCAAACACCGGGGAGCTGCTTTTT.

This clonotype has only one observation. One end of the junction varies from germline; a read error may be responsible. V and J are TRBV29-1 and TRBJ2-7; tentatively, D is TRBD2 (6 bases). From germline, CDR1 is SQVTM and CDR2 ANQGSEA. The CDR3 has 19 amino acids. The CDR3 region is CSVEMGGRDGKGVPYEQHF. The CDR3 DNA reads TGCAGCGTTGAAATGGGCGGGCGGGACGGCAAAGGGGTCCCATACGAGCAGCACTTC.

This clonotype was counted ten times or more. The CDR3 loop is CASSRQGELHTEAFF. As DNA, the CDR3 is TGTGCCAGTAGTAGACAGGGGGAACTGCACACTGAAGCTTTCTTT. The chain carries TRBV19 and TRBJ1-1; 9 positions match TRBD1. The V gene end was trimmed by 4 bases and the J gene end by 3 bases; junction bases not matched to a gene: 6. Germline V CDR1 and CDR2: LNHDA, SQIVND (reference sequence). The CDR3 totals 15 residues.

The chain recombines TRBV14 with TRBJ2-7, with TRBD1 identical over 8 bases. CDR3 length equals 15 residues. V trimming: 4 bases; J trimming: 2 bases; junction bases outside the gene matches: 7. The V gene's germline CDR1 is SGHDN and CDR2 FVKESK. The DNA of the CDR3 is TGTGCCAGCAGCCGCCGGACAGGGACAGCCTACGAGCAGTACTTC. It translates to CASSRRTGTAYEQYF.

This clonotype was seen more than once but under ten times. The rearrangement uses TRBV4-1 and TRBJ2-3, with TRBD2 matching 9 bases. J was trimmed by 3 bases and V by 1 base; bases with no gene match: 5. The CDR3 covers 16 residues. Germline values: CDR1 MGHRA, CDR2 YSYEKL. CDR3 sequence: CASSQVAGEITDTQYF. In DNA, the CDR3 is TGCGCCAGCAGCCAAGTAGCGGGAGAAATAACAGATACGCAGTATTTT.

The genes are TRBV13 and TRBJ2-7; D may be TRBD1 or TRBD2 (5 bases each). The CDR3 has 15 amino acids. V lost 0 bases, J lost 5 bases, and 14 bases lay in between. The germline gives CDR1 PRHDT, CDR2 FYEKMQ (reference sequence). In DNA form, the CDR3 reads TGTGCCAGCAGCTTAGGCCGAGGGGTGAGCGACGAGCAGTACTTC. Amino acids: CASSLGRGVSDEQYF.

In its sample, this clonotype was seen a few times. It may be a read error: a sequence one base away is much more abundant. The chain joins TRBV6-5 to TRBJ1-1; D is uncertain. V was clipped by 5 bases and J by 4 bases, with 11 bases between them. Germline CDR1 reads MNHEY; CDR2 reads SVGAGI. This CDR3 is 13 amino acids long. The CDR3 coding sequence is TGTGCCAGCAGTACGTATTTGAGCACTGAAGCTTTCTTT. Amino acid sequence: CASSTYLSTEAFF.

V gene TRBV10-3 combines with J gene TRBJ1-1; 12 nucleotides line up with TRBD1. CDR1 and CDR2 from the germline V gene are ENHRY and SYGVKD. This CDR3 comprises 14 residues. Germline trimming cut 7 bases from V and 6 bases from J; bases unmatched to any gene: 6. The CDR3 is CAINPGQGASEAFF. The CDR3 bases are TGTGCCATCAACCCGGGACAGGGGGCCTCTGAAGCTTTCTTT.

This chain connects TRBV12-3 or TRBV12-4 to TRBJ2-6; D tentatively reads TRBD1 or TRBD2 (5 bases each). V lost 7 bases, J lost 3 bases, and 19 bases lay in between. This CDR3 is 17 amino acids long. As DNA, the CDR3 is TGTGCCAGCACCCCCGGGACCATACATTTTGGGGCCAACGTCCTGACTTTC. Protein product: CASTPGTIHFGANVLTF.

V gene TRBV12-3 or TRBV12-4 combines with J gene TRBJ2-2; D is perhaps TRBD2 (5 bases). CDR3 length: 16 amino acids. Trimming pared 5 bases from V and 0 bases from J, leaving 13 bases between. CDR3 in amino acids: CASSPQDWANTGELFF. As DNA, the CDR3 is TGTGCCAGCAGTCCCCAGGACTGGGCGAACACCGGGGAGCTGTTTTTT.

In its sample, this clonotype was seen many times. CDR3 nucleotide sequence: TGTGCCTGGAGTGCAGGATACTCCTACGAGCAGTACTTC. It specifies CAWSAGYSYEQYF. J is TRBJ2-7 and V is TRBV30; D is ambiguous. CDR3 length: 13 amino acids. V was clipped by 1 base and J by 0 bases, with 7 bases between them. Per the germline V gene, CDR1 is GTSNPN and CDR2 is SVGIG (reference sequence).

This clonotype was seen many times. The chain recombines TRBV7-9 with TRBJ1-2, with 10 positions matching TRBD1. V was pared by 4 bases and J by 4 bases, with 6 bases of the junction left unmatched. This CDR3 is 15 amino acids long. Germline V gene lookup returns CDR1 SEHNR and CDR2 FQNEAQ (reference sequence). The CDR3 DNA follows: TGTGCCAGCAGCTCATCTCGACAGGGGGCCTATGGCTACACCTTC. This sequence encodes CASSSSRQGAYGYTF. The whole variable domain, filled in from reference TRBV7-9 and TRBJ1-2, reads DTGVSQNPRHKITKRGQNVTFRCDPISEHNRLYWYRQTLGQGPEFLTYFQNEAQLEKSRLLSDRFSAERPKGSFSTLEIQRTEQGDSAMYLCASSSSRQGAYGYTFGSGTRLTVV.

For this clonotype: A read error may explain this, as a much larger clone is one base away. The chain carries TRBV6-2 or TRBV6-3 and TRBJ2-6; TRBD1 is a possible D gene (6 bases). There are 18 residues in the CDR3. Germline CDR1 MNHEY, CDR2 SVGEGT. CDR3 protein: CAGSPTQQGLNGANVLTF. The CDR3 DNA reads TGTGCCGGCAGTCCCACTCAGCAGGGGCTCAATGGGGCCAACGTCCTGACTTTC.

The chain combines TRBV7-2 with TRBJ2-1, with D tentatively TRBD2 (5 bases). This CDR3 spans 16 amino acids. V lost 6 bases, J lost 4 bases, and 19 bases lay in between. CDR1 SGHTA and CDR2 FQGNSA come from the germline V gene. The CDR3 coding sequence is TGTGCCAGCAGTTTATTAGACGTACTAGGTTACAATGAGCAGTTCTTC. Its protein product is CASSLLDVLGYNEQFF. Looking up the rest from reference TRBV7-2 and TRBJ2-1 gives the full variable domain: GAGVSQSPSNKVTEKGKDVELRCDPISGHTALYWYRQSLGQGLEFLIYFQGNSAPDKSGLPSDRFSAERTGGSVSTLTIQRTQQEDSAVYLCASSLLDVLGYNEQFFGPGTRLTVL.

CDR3 region: CASSARGSSYNEQFF. The CDR3 DNA reads TGTGCCAGCAGCGCGCGGGGGAGCTCCTACAATGAGCAGTTCTTC. The chain couples TRBV7-6 to TRBJ2-1; 7 bases are a match to TRBD2. The ends lost 5 bases at V and 0 bases at J; junction bases unmatched: 4. Germline-derived CDR1 and CDR2 are SGHVS and FNYEAQ. CDR3 size: 15 residues.

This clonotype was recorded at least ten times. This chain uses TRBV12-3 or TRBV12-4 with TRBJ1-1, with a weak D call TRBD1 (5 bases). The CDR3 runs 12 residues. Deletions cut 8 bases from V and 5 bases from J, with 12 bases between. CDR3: CASHGGRTEAFF. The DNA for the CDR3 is TGTGCCAGCCACGGGGGTCGGACTGAAGCTTTCTTT.

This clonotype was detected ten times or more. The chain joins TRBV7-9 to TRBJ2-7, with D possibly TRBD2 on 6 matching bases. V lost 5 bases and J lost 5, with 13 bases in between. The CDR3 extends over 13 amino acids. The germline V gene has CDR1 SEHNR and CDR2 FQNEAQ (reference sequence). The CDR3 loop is CASSLGTGHEQYF. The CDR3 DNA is TGTGCCAGCAGCCTGGGGACTGGGCACGAGCAGTACTTC.

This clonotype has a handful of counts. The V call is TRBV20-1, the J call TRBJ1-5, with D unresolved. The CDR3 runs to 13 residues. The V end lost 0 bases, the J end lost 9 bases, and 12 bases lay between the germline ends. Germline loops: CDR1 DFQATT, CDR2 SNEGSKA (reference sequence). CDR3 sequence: CSARDRRSGPQHF. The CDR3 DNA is TGCAGTGCTAGAGATCGGAGGTCGGGGCCCCAGCATTTT.

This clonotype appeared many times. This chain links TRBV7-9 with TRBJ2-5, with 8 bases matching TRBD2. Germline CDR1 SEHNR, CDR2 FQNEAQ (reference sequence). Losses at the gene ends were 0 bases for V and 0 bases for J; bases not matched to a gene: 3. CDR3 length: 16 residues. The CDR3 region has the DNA TGTGCCAGCAGCTTAGCGGTAGCGGGGTACCAAGAGACCCAGTACTTC. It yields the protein CASSLAVAGYQETQYF.

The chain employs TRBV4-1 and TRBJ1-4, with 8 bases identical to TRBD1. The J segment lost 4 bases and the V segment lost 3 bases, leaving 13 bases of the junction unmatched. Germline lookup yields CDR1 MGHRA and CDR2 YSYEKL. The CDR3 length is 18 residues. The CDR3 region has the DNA TGCGCCAGCAGCCAGCCACAGGGGGTCCCGGCCGGTAATGAAAAACTGTTTTTT. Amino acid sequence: CASSQPQGVPAGNEKLFF.

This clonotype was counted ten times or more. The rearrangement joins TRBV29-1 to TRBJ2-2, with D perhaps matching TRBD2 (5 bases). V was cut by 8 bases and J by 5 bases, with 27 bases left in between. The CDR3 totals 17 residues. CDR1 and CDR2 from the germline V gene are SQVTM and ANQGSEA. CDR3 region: CSFKKVLGEKRTGELFF. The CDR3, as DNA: TGCAGCTTCAAAAAGGTCCTCGGGGAGAAGAGAACCGGGGAGCTGTTTTTT.

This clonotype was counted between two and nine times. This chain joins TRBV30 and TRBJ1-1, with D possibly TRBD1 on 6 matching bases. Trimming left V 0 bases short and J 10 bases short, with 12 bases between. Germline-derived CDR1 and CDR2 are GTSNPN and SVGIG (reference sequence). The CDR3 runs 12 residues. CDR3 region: CAWSVRTDRAFF. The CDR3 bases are TGTGCCTGGAGTGTGCGGACAGACAGAGCTTTCTTT. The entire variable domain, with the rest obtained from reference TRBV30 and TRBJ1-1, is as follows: SQTIHQWPATLVQPVGSPLSLECTVEGTSNPNLYWYRQAAGRGLQLLFYSVGIGQISSEVPQNLSASRPQDRQFILSSKKLLLSDSGFYLCAWSVRTDRAFFGQGTRLTVV.

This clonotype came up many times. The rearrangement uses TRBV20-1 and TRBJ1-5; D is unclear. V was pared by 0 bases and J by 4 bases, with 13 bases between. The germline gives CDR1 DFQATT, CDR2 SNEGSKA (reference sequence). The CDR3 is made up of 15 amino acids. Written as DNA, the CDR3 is TGCAGTGCTAGAGATCCCGCAGCACCGAATCAGCCCCAGCATTTT. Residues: CSARDPAAPNQPQHF.

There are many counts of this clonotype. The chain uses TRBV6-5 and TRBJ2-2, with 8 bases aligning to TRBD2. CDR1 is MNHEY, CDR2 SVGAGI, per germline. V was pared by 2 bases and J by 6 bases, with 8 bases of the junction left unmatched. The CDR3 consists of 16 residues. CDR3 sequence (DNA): TGTGCCAGCAGTTACCTTGGCGGGGGGACTTCCGGGGAGCTGTTTTTT. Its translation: CASSYLGGGTSGELFF.

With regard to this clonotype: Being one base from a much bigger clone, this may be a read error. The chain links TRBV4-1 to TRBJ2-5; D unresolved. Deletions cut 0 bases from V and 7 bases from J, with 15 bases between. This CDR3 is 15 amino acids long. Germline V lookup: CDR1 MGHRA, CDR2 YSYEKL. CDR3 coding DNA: TGCGCCAGCAGCCAAGAGGTGTCTAGTATATGGACCCAGTACTTC. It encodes CASSQEVSSIWTQYF.

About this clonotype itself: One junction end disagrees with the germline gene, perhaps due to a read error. The CDR3 region is CASSYPEAQYF. CDR3 nucleotides: TGCGCCAGCAGTTACCCGGAGGCCCAGTACTTC. V gene TRBV6-2 or TRBV6-3 combines with J gene TRBJ2-5, with D maybe TRBD2 (5 bases). From germline, CDR1 is MNHEY and CDR2 SVGEGT. CDR3 size: 11 residues.

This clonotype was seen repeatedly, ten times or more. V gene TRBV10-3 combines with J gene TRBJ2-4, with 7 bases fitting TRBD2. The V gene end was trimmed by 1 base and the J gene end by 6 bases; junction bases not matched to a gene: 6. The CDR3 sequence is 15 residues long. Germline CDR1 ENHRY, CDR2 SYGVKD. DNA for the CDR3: TGTGCCATCAGTGAGTGGGCGGGAGTAGGAAACATTCAGTACTTC. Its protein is CAISEWAGVGNIQYF.

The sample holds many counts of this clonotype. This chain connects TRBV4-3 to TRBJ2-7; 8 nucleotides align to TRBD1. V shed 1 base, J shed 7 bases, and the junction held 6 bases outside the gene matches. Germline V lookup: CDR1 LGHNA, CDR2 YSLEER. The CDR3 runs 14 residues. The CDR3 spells CASSQAQGAWEQYF. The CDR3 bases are TGCGCCAGCAGCCAAGCCCAGGGGGCTTGGGAGCAGTACTTC.